The 32 T cell receptor beta chains in this list originate from one sample, sequenced in a study of blood T cell repertoires in COVID-19. Produced via immunoSEQ multiplex PCR; TCRdb's table is partial and in-frame only. The data show some 380,000 clones, about 90% seen once. Sequenced material: PBMCs or T cells enriched from blood (not recorded which). Receptors originate from a man aged 25-45 years who had recovered from COVID-19.

The CDR3 bases are TGTGCCAGCTCCCCCAGGGGAGGGGGGGCTTTGAACACTGAAGCTTTCTTT. The encoded protein is CASSPRGGGALNTEAFF. V is TRBV18 and J is TRBJ1-1; D perhaps matches TRBD1 (6 bases). Germline V gene data show CDR1 as KGHSH and CDR2 as LQKENI. The CDR3 has 17 residues. V lost 6 bases to trimming and J lost 0 bases, with 20 bases between them.

Only a few counts were recorded for this clone. The rearrangement links TRBV10-3 to TRBJ1-6, with 7 positions matching TRBD1. V was clipped by 11 bases and J by 10 bases; unmatched bases: 11. The CDR3 loop spans 13 amino acids. Germline loops: CDR1 ENHRY, CDR2 SYGVKD. The CDR3 region is CAFRQGLDSPLHF. The DNA of the CDR3 is TGTGCCTTCCGACAGGGCCTTGACTCACCCCTCCACTTT.

The genes are TRBV4-1 and TRBJ1-1; D uncertain. Germline V CDR1 and CDR2: MGHRA, YSYEKL. The CDR3 totals 15 residues. Trimming removed 1 base at V and 4 bases at J, with 13 bases between. The CDR3 DNA is TGCGCCAGCAGCCAAGTGGATACGGGAACCACTGAAGCTTTCTTT. It encodes CASSQVDTGTTEAFF.

V is TRBV7-6 and J is TRBJ2-7; 9 bases match TRBD1. The junction had 12 bases not matched to a gene; V was cut back by 5 bases and J by 7 bases. Germline lookup yields CDR1 SGHVS and CDR2 FNYEAQ. CDR3 length equals 15 residues. Here the CDR3 reads CASSLRTGVVREQYF. The CDR3 DNA sequence: TGTGCCAGCAGCCTAAGGACAGGGGTCGTAAGGGAGCAGTACTTC.

The J gene is TRBJ1-5, the V gene TRBV5-1; D is unclear. This CDR3 has 17 residues. The V gene's germline CDR1 is SGHRS and CDR2 YFSETQ. V gave up 2 bases and J gave up 3 bases, with 18 bases separating them. Written as DNA, the CDR3 is TGCGCCAGCAGCTTCGTCCACAAGAGGGCCTACAATCAGCCCCAGCATTTT. Amino acids: CASSFVHKRAYNQPQHF.

The chain employs TRBV6-5 and TRBJ1-2; D might be TRBD1 (6 bases). V lost 6 bases and J lost 2, with 16 bases in between. The CDR3 length is 15 residues. Germline lookup yields CDR1 MNHEY and CDR2 SVGAGI. The CDR3 here is CASSLTGTPNYGYTF. CDR3 in DNA: TGTGCCAGCAGCCTAACAGGGACACCGAACTATGGCTACACCTTC.

This clone was observed a single time. The chain recombines TRBV11-3 with TRBJ2-3; 8 bases agree with TRBD1. The CDR3 spans 14 residues. Germline V gives CDR1 SGHNT, CDR2 YENEEA. The V gene end was trimmed by 5 bases and the J gene end by 1 base; junction bases not matched to a gene: 2. CDR3 amino acids: CASSPGQGTDTQYF. For the CDR3, the DNA is TGTGCCAGCAGCCCGGGACAGGGCACAGATACGCAGTATTTT. The variable domain in full, with the rest retrieved from reference TRBV11-3 and TRBJ2-3, is EAGVVQSPRYKIIEKKQPVAFWCNPISGHNTLYWYLQNLGQGPELLIRYENEEAVDDSQLPKDRFSAERLKGVDSTLKIQPAELGDSAVYLCASSPGQGTDTQYFGPGTRLTVL.

The chain has TRBV5-1 and TRBJ1-3; D gene ambiguous. V lost 4 bases and J 0 bases, leaving 14 bases between the germline ends. Germline lookup yields CDR1 SGHRS and CDR2 YFSETQ. This CDR3 contains 16 residues. The CDR3 is CASSERLHGSGNTIYF. CDR3 bases: TGCGCCAGCAGCGAACGACTACACGGCTCTGGAAACACCATATATTTT.

This chain links TRBV19 with TRBJ1-5, with no clear D. The germline V gene has CDR1 LNHDA and CDR2 SQIVND (reference sequence). V lost 3 bases to trimming and J lost 4 bases, with 25 bases between them. The CDR3 consists of 19 residues. The CDR3 region is CASSIGILWKSAGNQPQHF. CDR3 bases: TGTGCCAGTAGTATCGGGATTTTGTGGAAGTCGGCGGGTAATCAGCCCCAGCATTTT. The full variable domain, in which reference TRBV19 and TRBJ1-5 provide the parts outside the CDR3, is DGGITQSPKYLFRKEGQNVTLSCEQNLNHDAMYWYRQDPGQGLRLIYYSQIVNDFQKGDIAEGYSVSREKKESFPLTVTSAQKNPTAFYLCASSIGILWKSAGNQPQHFGDGTRLSIL.

The V call is TRBV19, the J call TRBJ2-3; tentative D call: TRBD2 (5 bases). Germline lookup yields CDR1 LNHDA and CDR2 SQIVND (reference sequence). CDR3 length: 13 residues. Between the trimmed V and J ends, which lost 5 bases and 5 bases, there was a span of 11 bases. CDR3 in amino acids: CASSSTRGDTQYF. The CDR3 coding sequence is TGTGCCAGTAGTTCCACCCGGGGAGATACGCAGTATTTT. Looking up the rest from reference TRBV19 and TRBJ2-3 gives the full variable domain: DGGITQSPKYLFRKEGQNVTLSCEQNLNHDAMYWYRQDPGQGLRLIYYSQIVNDFQKGDIAEGYSVSREKKESFPLTVTSAQKNPTAFYLCASSSTRGDTQYFGPGTRLTVL.

This chain uses TRBV10-3 with TRBJ1-1; D unresolved. The length of the CDR3 is 13 residues. Trimming removed 0 bases from V and 5 bases from J, with 7 bases in between. Germline V gene lookup returns CDR1 ENHRY and CDR2 SYGVKD. Here the CDR3 reads CAISESRRTEAFF. The CDR3 DNA is TGTGCCATCAGTGAGTCGAGGAGGACTGAAGCTTTCTTT.

The chain recombines TRBV30 with TRBJ1-4, with D tentatively TRBD1 (5 bases). The CDR3 runs to 15 residues. Looked up from germline, CDR1 is GTSNPN and CDR2 is SVGIG (reference sequence). V was cut by 0 bases and J by 8 bases, with 16 bases left in between. CDR3 coding DNA: TGTGCCTGGAGTGTACTGGCTTTCCAGGGAGAAAAACTGTTTTTT. It is translated as CAWSVLAFQGEKLFF.

The rearrangement joins TRBV6-6 to TRBJ1-2; weak D call: TRBD1 (5 bases). The germline gives CDR1 MNHNY, CDR2 SVGAGI (reference sequence). The CDR3 extends over 15 amino acids. V lost 1 base and J lost 2, with 11 bases in between. The CDR3, as DNA: TGTGCCAGCAGTTACTGGGGGGAGGTGAACTATGGCTACACCTTC. It yields the protein CASSYWGEVNYGYTF.

The chain employs TRBV5-1 and TRBJ1-6, with 8 nucleotides matching TRBD1. V gave up 3 bases and J gave up 0 bases; unmatched junction bases: 5. CDR1 is SGHRS, CDR2 YFSETQ, per germline. The CDR3 has 17 residues. CDR3 amino acids: CASSWTGPSSYNSPLHF. The CDR3 DNA reads as TGCGCCAGCAGCTGGACAGGGCCTAGCTCCTATAATTCACCCCTCCACTTT. The full variable domain, with the rest looked up from reference TRBV5-1 and TRBJ1-6, is KAGVTQTPRYLIKTRGQQVTLSCSPISGHRSVSWYQQTPGQGLQFLFEYFSETQRNKGNFPGRFSGRQFSNSRSEMNVSTLELGDSALYLCASSWTGPSSYNSPLHFGNGTRLTVT.

The V and J genes are TRBV4-1 and TRBJ1-1, with TRBD1 matching 7 bases. CDR1 and CDR2 from the germline V gene are MGHRA and YSYEKL. The V and J ends lost 4 bases and 1 base, in that order; junction bases with no gene match: 9. The CDR3 consists of 16 residues. Here the CDR3 reads CASSLRTGTENTEAFF. The DNA of the CDR3 is TGCGCCAGCAGCCTCCGTACCGGGACAGAGAACACTGAAGCTTTCTTT.

The rearrangement uses TRBV5-4 and TRBJ2-7; 7 positions match TRBD1. The trim removed 8 bases at V and 0 bases at J, leaving 8 bases unmatched. Germline loops: CDR1 SGHNT, CDR2 YYREEE (reference sequence). There are 14 residues in the CDR3. CDR3 in DNA: TGTGCCAGTAGAATCGGGACAGACTCCTACGAGCAGTACTTC. Translated, it gives CASRIGTDSYEQYF. Complete variable domain (other parts from reference TRBV5-4 and TRBJ2-7): ETGVTQSPTHLIKTRGQQVTLRCSSQSGHNTVSWYQQALGQGPQFIFQYYREEENGRGNFPPRFSGLQFPNYSSELNVNALELDDSALYLCASRIGTDSYEQYFGPGTRLTVT.

The chain uses TRBV7-9 and TRBJ2-4; perhaps TRBD2 as D (6 bases). The CDR3 length is 18 residues. V gave up 3 bases and J gave up 1 base, with 19 bases separating them. Germline assignment: CDR1 SEHNR and CDR2 FQNEAQ (reference sequence). The CDR3 here is CASSLEGPSDRAKNIQYF. The CDR3 coding sequence is TGTGCCAGCAGCTTGGAGGGCCCCTCAGATAGGGCCAAAAACATTCAGTACTTC.

This rearrangement joins TRBV27 to TRBJ1-4, with TRBD1 identical over 7 bases. The ends lost 4 bases at V and 10 bases at J; junction bases unmatched: 6. This CDR3 comprises 13 residues. Germline V gives CDR1 MNHEY, CDR2 SMNVEV (reference sequence). The DNA of the CDR3 is TGTGCCAGCAGTTCTATTACAGGGGCAAAACTGTTTTTT. This sequence encodes CASSSITGAKLFF.

The V and J genes are TRBV5-1 and TRBJ2-7, with TRBD1 matching over 9 bases. CDR1 SGHRS and CDR2 YFSETQ come from the germline V gene. This CDR3 is 14 amino acids long. After removal of 3 bases from V and 0 bases from J, the junction contained 1 base not matched to a gene. CDR3 loop: CASSSTGGSYEQYF. Written as DNA, the CDR3 is TGCGCCAGCAGCTCGACAGGGGGCTCCTACGAGCAGTACTTC.

This clone was seen only a few times. This chain uses TRBV19 with TRBJ1-2; possible D gene TRBD1, 5 bases. This CDR3 is 13 amino acids long. Germline V CDR1 and CDR2: LNHDA, SQIVND (reference sequence). V was shortened by 6 bases and J by 4 bases, with 12 bases between the two germline ends. As DNA, the CDR3 is TGTGCCAGTAGCCTGACAGAGAGCTATGGCTACACCTTC. This translates into CASSLTESYGYTF.

This sequence joins TRBV19 and TRBJ1-4; D may be TRBD1 (6 bases). The V end was cut by 4 bases, the J end by 2 bases, with 14 bases between. Germline V gene sequence: CDR1 LNHDA, CDR2 SQIVND (reference sequence). The CDR3 sequence is 16 residues long. The CDR3, as DNA: TGTGCCAGTAGTAGCCAGCAGGGGCTGACTAATGAAAAACTGTTTTTT. It codes for CASSSQQGLTNEKLFF.

In its sample, this clone was seen once. The chain is built from TRBV3-1 (or the pseudogene TRBV3-2) and TRBJ2-7; 7 bases line up with TRBD1. Germline V CDR1 and CDR2: LGHDT, YNNKEL (reference sequence). The CDR3 runs 16 residues. V lost 4 bases and J lost 0; bases outside the gene matches: 9. CDR3 in amino acids: CASSLEGALYSYEQYF. Here the CDR3 DNA reads TGTGCCAGCAGCCTCGAGGGGGCGCTCTACTCCTACGAGCAGTACTTC.

This sequence joins TRBV3-1 (or the pseudogene TRBV3-2) and TRBJ1-3; D perhaps matches TRBD1 (6 bases). Between the trimmed V and J ends, which lost 2 bases and 6 bases, there was a span of 14 bases. Germline V lookup: CDR1 LGHDT, CDR2 YNNKEL (reference sequence). This CDR3 is 15 amino acids long. The CDR3 sequence is CASSQLQGIENTIYF. In DNA, the CDR3 is TGTGCCAGCAGCCAATTACAGGGAATTGAAAACACCATATATTTT.

This clone appeared once. The chain joins TRBV4-2 to TRBJ1-2; 10 nucleotides match TRBD1. Unmatched junction bases numbered 8, after V lost 5 bases and J lost 8 bases. From germline, CDR1 is LGHNA and CDR2 YNFKEQ. The CDR3 loop spans 14 amino acids. This CDR3 reads CASSARQGAQGYTF. DNA for the CDR3: TGTGCCAGCAGCGCCAGACAGGGGGCGCAAGGCTACACCTTC.

This clone has more than one count but fewer than ten. This chain uses TRBV24-1 with TRBJ1-5; tentatively, D is TRBD1 (5 bases). The germline CDR1 and CDR2 sequences are KGHDR and SFDVKD. The V gene lost 4 bases and the J gene lost 7 bases, with 7 bases spanning the gap. The CDR3 contains 12 residues. The CDR3 DNA sequence: TGTGCCACCAGTGAGGGGGGACAGCCCCAGCATTTT. Its translation: CATSEGGQPQHF.

This clone was counted between two and nine times. The V call is TRBV5-1, the J call TRBJ2-7; D is unclear. The CDR3 loop spans 13 amino acids. The V gene lost 4 bases and the J gene lost 3 bases, with 11 bases spanning the gap. Germline-derived CDR1 and CDR2 are SGHRS and YFSETQ. The CDR3 DNA reads as TGCGCCAGCAGCCCCTCAGGTCTCTACGAGCAGTACTTC. It encodes CASSPSGLYEQYF. The full variable domain, in which reference TRBV5-1 and TRBJ2-7 provide the parts outside the CDR3, is KAGVTQTPRYLIKTRGQQVTLSCSPISGHRSVSWYQQTPGQGLQFLFEYFSETQRNKGNFPGRFSGRQFSNSRSEMNVSTLELGDSALYLCASSPSGLYEQYFGPGTRLTVT.

This sequence joins TRBV27 and TRBJ1-2, with D possibly TRBD1 on 5 matching bases. Germline CDR1 and CDR2: MNHEY and SMNVEV (reference sequence). This CDR3 is 13 amino acids long. Trimming left V 6 bases short and J 4 bases short, with 12 bases between. The CDR3 protein is CASSRSQGYGYTF. CDR3 bases: TGTGCCAGCAGCCGATCGCAGGGCTATGGCTACACCTTC.

The V call is TRBV7-9, the J call TRBJ2-3, with D possibly TRBD2 on 5 matching bases. CDR3 length: 15 residues. Germline CDR1 and CDR2: SEHNR and FQNEAQ (reference sequence). V lost 5 bases to trimming and J lost 1 base, with 13 bases between them. CDR3 sequence: CASSPTRGGTDTQYF. The CDR3 coding sequence is TGTGCCAGCAGCCCTACTAGAGGCGGCACAGATACGCAGTATTTT.

The chain links TRBV3-1 (or the pseudogene TRBV3-2) to TRBJ1-2; D may be TRBD1 (6 bases). V lost 1 base, J lost 5 bases, and 17 bases lay in between. In germline, CDR1 is LGHDT, CDR2 YNNKEL (reference sequence). The CDR3 has 16 amino acids. The CDR3 bases are TGTGCCAGCAGCCAAGGCCGGGACACGCGCATGTATGGCTACACCTTC. As protein: CASSQGRDTRMYGYTF.

The chain carries TRBV2 and TRBJ2-7; 7 bases are shared with TRBD1. The CDR3 extends over 17 amino acids. V was clipped by 9 bases and J by 5 bases; unmatched bases: 22. Germline CDR1 is SNHLY and CDR2 is FYNNEI. The chain's CDR3 is CASNTRQGTSFWDEQYF. CDR3 nucleotide sequence: TGTGCCAGTAATACCAGACAGGGTACTTCCTTCTGGGACGAGCAGTACTTC. The entire variable domain, with the rest obtained from reference TRBV2 and TRBJ2-7, is as follows: EPEVTQTPSHQVTQMGQEVILRCVPISNHLYFYWYRQILGQKVEFLVSFYNNEISEKSEIFDDQFSVERPDGSNFTLKIRSTKLEDSAMYFCASNTRQGTSFWDEQYFGPGTRLTVT.

In this sample, this clone turned up once. The rearrangement links TRBV9 to TRBJ2-3, with D unresolved. V lost 2 bases, J lost 6 bases, and 10 bases lay in between. Germline CDR1 SGDLS, CDR2 YYNGEE. This CDR3 comprises 13 residues. For the CDR3, the DNA is TGTGCCAGCAGCGTTGGTAACCAGGATACGCAGTATTTT. This translates into CASSVGNQDTQYF.

This rearrangement joins TRBV4-2 to TRBJ1-2; D is perhaps TRBD1 (6 bases). The CDR3 loop spans 13 amino acids. With 8 bases removed from V and 2 bases from J, the gap between germline ends came to 12 bases. Germline lookup yields CDR1 LGHNA and CDR2 YNFKEQ. The CDR3 DNA sequence: TGTGCCAGCCGACAGGATCTAAACTATGGCTACACCTTC. This gives the protein CASRQDLNYGYTF.